Listed below are T cell receptor beta chains from one sample, sequenced in a study of CD8+ T cells in alopecia areata. This table comes from immunoSEQ multiplex PCR, and its TCRdb copy is limited to in-frame clones, with some not included. The sample lists a few hundred thousand clones, about two fifths occurring once. The sample consisted of CD4+ T cells sorted from blood, taken between weeks 30 and 35, from a patient treated with tofacitinib. These receptors were taken from a human donor with alopecia areata. CDR3s include the opening cysteine and the closing phenylalanine or tryptophan. D genes are given only for firm matches. Size values are once, few and many counts, or a class for expanded clones, and some rows have none.

j_gene	d_gene	v_gene	abundance	CDR3aa	CDR3nt
TRBJ2-3	TRBD1	TRBV15	NA	CATSTRTGVDTQYF	TGTGCCACCAGCACCCGGACAGGGGTAGATACGCAGTATTTT
TRBJ2-3	NA	TRBV6-1	NA	CASTLSEFTDTQYF	TGTGCCAGCACCCTTTCTGAGTTCACAGATACGCAGTATTTT
TRBJ2-3	TRBD2	TRBV7-3	few	CASSSTSGTDTQYF	TGTGCCAGCAGCTCAACTAGCGGCACAGATACGCAGTATTTT
TRBJ2-7	NA	TRBV11-2	NA	CASSLGSGEYEQYF	TGTGCCAGCAGCTTAGGATCGGGGGAATACGAGCAGTACTTC
TRBJ2-3	NA	TRBV5-6	NA	CASSSRWGSTQYF	TGTGCCAGCAGCTCAAGATGGGGGAGTACGCAGTATTTT
TRBJ2-1	TRBD2	TRBV5-1	few	CASRTGTSGEQFF	TGCGCCAGCAGAACCGGGACTAGCGGGGAGCAGTTCTTC
TRBJ1-2	TRBD1	TRBV6-5	NA	CASSYLGGRYTF	TGTGCCAGCAGTTACCTAGGGGGCCGCTACACCTTC
TRBJ1-1	TRBD1	TRBV29-1	few	CSARPRGTGVTEAFF	TGCAGCGCCAGACCCAGAGGGACAGGGGTTACTGAAGCTTTCTTT
TRBJ2-7	TRBD2	TRBV6-5	NA	CASSYSKGLAGEEQYF	TGTGCCAGCAGTTACTCGAAGGGACTAGCGGGAGAGGAGCAGTACTTC
TRBJ1-2	NA	TRBV6-5	NA	CASRANYGYTF	TGTGCCAGCAGGGCGAACTATGGCTACACCTTC
TRBJ1-2	NA	TRBV30	few	CAWSARIGYGYTF	TGTGCCTGGAGCGCCCGAATTGGCTATGGCTACACCTTC
TRBJ2-1	TRBD2	TRBV10-3	NA	CAISGATGLAGNEQFF	TGTGCCATCAGCGGGGCGACGGGACTAGCGGGAAATGAGCAGTTCTTC
TRBJ2-1	NA	TRBV30	NA	CAWSVSPGRVGEQFF	TGTGCCTGGAGTGTATCTCCGGGAAGGGTAGGTGAGCAGTTCTTC
TRBJ2-1	NA	TRBV7-9	many	CASSVAAGPYNEQFF	TGTGCCAGCAGCGTAGCAGCGGGTCCCTACAATGAGCAGTTCTTC
TRBJ1-2	TRBD1	TRBV7-2	NA	CASSLQGAGGYTF	TGTGCCAGCAGCCTTCAGGGGGCCGGTGGCTACACCTTC
TRBJ2-1	NA	TRBV19	few	CASSKGTVRDYNEQFF	TGTGCCAGTAGTAAGGGGACCGTAAGGGACTACAATGAGCAGTTCTTC
TRBJ2-3	TRBD1	TRBV5-1	NA	CASSIGQGVDTQYF	TGCGCCAGCAGCATCGGACAGGGGGTGGATACGCAGTATTTT
TRBJ2-2	NA	TRBV2	few	CASRAHKNTGELFF	TGTGCCAGCAGGGCCCACAAGAACACCGGGGAGCTGTTTTTT
TRBJ2-1	NA	TRBV9	few	CASSVEAGQAYNEQFF	TGTGCCAGCAGCGTAGAGGCGGGCCAGGCTTACAATGAGCAGTTCTTC
TRBJ2-2	NA	TRBV7-9	few	CASSLGGTLYTGELFF	TGTGCCAGCAGCTTAGGCGGGACACTTTACACCGGGGAGCTGTTTTTT
TRBJ2-1	NA	TRBV7-2	NA	CASSSNMGRNEFF	TGTGCCAGCAGCTCCAATATGGGGAGGAATGAGTTCTTC
TRBJ1-2	TRBD1	TRBV5-4	NA	CASRVTGGRYGYTF	TGTGCCAGCAGGGTGACAGGGGGACGCTATGGCTACACCTTC
TRBJ1-1	NA	TRBV6-6	few	CASSYSLSQGTEAFF	TGTGCCAGCAGTTACTCGTTATCCCAGGGCACTGAAGCTTTCTTT
TRBJ1-2	NA	TRBV5-6	NA	CASRSGRVTLNGYTF	TGTGCCAGCAGATCTGGGCGAGTGACGCTAAATGGCTACACCTTC
TRBJ1-1	NA	TRBV6-1	NA	CASSYSQAFF	TGTGCCAGCAGTTACTCGCAAGCTTTCTTT
TRBJ1-2	NA	TRBV5-1	once	CASSLGTPAGYGYTF	TGCGCCAGCAGCTTGGGGACCCCGGCGGGCTATGGCTACACCTTC
TRBJ1-1	TRBD1	TRBV5-1	NA	CASSRTTGDSNTEAFF	TGCGCCAGCAGCCGTACGACAGGGGATAGTAACACTGAAGCTTTCTTT
TRBJ2-2	TRBD1	TRBV4-1	few	CASSQKDRSNTGELFF	TGCGCCAGCAGCCAAAAGGACAGGAGCAACACCGGGGAGCTGTTTTTT
TRBJ2-1	TRBD2	TRBV4-1	NA	CASSHGAGGYNEQFF	TGCGCCAGCAGCCACGGGGCGGGAGGATACAATGAGCAGTTCTTC
TRBJ1-2	NA	TRBV20-1	NA	CGQSTNYGYTF	TGCGGACAGAGTACTAACTATGGCTACACCTTC
TRBJ2-7	TRBD2	TRBV4-1	NA	CASSQEGLAGGITYEQYF	TGCGCCAGCAGCCAGGAGGGACTAGCGGGAGGGATAACCTACGAGCAGTACTTC
TRBJ1-2	NA	TRBV28	NA	CASRPRRTGSYGYTF	TGTGCCAGCAGACCCCGGAGGACGGGAAGCTATGGCTACACCTTC
TRBJ2-7	TRBD2	TRBV2	NA	CASNGLAGGPPYEQYF	TGTGCCAGCAACGGACTAGCGGGGGGGCCCCCCTACGAGCAGTACTTC
TRBJ2-1	NA	TRBV11-2	few	CASSLALPNEQFF	TGTGCCAGCAGCTTAGCACTCCCGAATGAGCAGTTCTTC
TRBJ2-7	NA	TRBV29-1	NA	CSVESRTGASYEQYF	TGCAGCGTTGAATCTCGGACGGGGGCTTCCTACGAGCAGTACTTC
TRBJ2-7	NA	TRBV6-5	once	CASSYGSGNYEQYF	TGTGCCAGCAGTTACGGGTCGGGCAACTACGAGCAGTACTTC
TRBJ2-2	TRBD2	TRBV19	NA	CASSVRGATGELFF	TGTGCCAGTAGTGTGCGGGGGGCTACCGGGGAGCTGTTTTTT
TRBJ2-7	TRBD2	TRBV20-1	few	CSATSGSEQYF	TGCAGTGCTACTAGCGGGAGCGAGCAGTACTTC
TRBJ2-7	TRBD2	TRBV18	few	CASSPTSGAAYEQYF	TGTGCCAGCTCACCAACTAGCGGGGCAGCCTACGAGCAGTACTTC
TRBJ2-2	NA	TRBV5-1	NA	CASREGSVPGSELFF	TGCGCCAGCAGGGAAGGTTCCGTACCCGGTAGTGAGCTGTTTTTT
TRBJ2-7	TRBD2	TRBV2	NA	CASTPSGTSYEQYF	TGTGCCAGCACCCCGTCCGGGACTAGCTACGAGCAGTACTTC
TRBJ2-1	TRBD2	TRBV30	NA	CAWSGTSGRNEQFF	TGTGCCTGGAGCGGGACTAGCGGGAGGAATGAGCAGTTCTTC
TRBJ2-1	TRBD2	TRBV4-1	few	CASQPRETWDNEQFF	TGCGCCAGCCAACCGCGGGAGACGTGGGACAATGAGCAGTTCTTC
TRBJ2-1	NA	TRBV7-2	many	CASSPFNEQFF	TGTGCCAGCAGTCCCTTCAATGAGCAGTTCTTC
TRBJ2-5	TRBD1	TRBV7-8	NA	CASSPRDSQETQYF	TGTGCCAGCAGCCCTAGGGACAGCCAAGAGACCCAGTACTTC
TRBJ1-1	NA	TRBV30	NA	CAWSVGISNTEAFF	TGTGCCTGGAGTGTAGGGATCTCAAACACTGAAGCTTTCTTT
TRBJ2-3	TRBD2	TRBV2	few	CASSLAGGSTDTQYF	TGTGCCAGCAGTCTAGCGGGGGGGAGCACAGATACGCAGTATTTT
TRBJ2-4	NA	TRBV6-5	few	CASSYSRGWADIQYF	TGTGCCAGCAGTTACTCGAGAGGGTGGGCGGACATTCAGTACTTC
TRBJ2-7	TRBD2	TRBV5-1	NA	CASSLEFYGGANEQYF	TGCGCCAGCAGCTTGGAATTTTACGGGGGGGCAAACGAGCAGTACTTC
TRBJ2-2	TRBD1	TRBV7-8	NA	CASSPGTENTGELFF	TGTGCCAGCAGCCCAGGGACAGAAAACACCGGGGAGCTGTTTTTT
TRBJ1-2	NA	TRBV19	few	CASIRKHGANYGYTF	TGTGCCAGTATTCGGAAACATGGAGCTAACTATGGCTACACCTTC
TRBJ1-2	TRBD1	TRBV29-1	NA	CSAIRQGANYGYTF	TGCAGCGCCATCCGACAGGGAGCTAACTATGGCTACACCTTC
TRBJ2-6	TRBD1	TRBV6-1	few	CASSDPQGAGGANVLTF	TGTGCCAGCAGTGATCCACAGGGGGCGGGTGGGGCCAACGTCCTGACTTTC
TRBJ1-5	TRBD1	TRBV5-6	NA	CASSFGQGSQPQHF	TGTGCCAGCAGCTTCGGACAGGGAAGTCAGCCCCAGCATTTT
TRBJ1-5	NA	TRBV21-1	NA	CASSKISRGGNQPQHF	TGTGCCAGCAGCAAAATTTCCAGGGGTGGCAATCAGCCCCAGCATTTT